Presented here are 27 T cell receptor beta chains from one specimen sequenced in a study of T-cell memory formation after mild COVID-19. TCRdb reprocessed the 5' RACE reads via MiXCR and lists one record per CDR3 protein. The sample holds more than 300,000 distinct CDR3 sequences, roughly 20% seen once. The sample comprised PBMCs or a T cell subset sorted from them (not recorded which). These receptors all stem from a man aged 18 to 29 who had mild COVID-19 (a few samples of this study predate the infection). Cell type and time point are not known.

This clonotype was counted a few times. The chain has TRBV7-6 and TRBJ2-2, with D hard to call. The CDR3 consists of 12 residues. Trimming stripped 5 bases from V and 6 bases from J, with 7 bases between. Per germline, CDR1 SGHVS and CDR2 FNYEAQ. The chain's CDR3 is CASSTDAGELFF. The CDR3 nucleotides are TGTGCCAGCAGCACGGACGCCGGGGAGCTGTTTTTT.

This chain joins TRBV12-3 or TRBV12-4 and TRBJ2-1; 9 bases line up with TRBD2. Trimming took 8 bases from V and 2 from J; bases not matched to a gene: 13. The CDR3 length is 17 residues. The CDR3 is CASGVSWRGGTYNEQFF. The CDR3, as DNA: TGTGCCAGCGGGGTGTCTTGGCGGGGGGGCACCTACAATGAGCAGTTCTTC.

The V call is TRBV9, the J call TRBJ2-2; TRBD1 is a possible D gene (8 bases). The CDR3 is 16 amino acids. Deletions cut 2 bases from V and 4 bases from J, with 15 bases between. The germline gives CDR1 SGDLS, CDR2 YYNGEE. This chain's CDR3 is CASSVRGDRSTGELFF. CDR3 nucleotide sequence: TGTGCCAGCAGCGTCCGGGGGGACAGGTCCACCGGGGAGCTGTTTTTT.

The chain carries TRBV20-1 and TRBJ2-7, with D possibly TRBD1 on 5 matching bases. The V and J ends lost 5 bases and 7 bases respectively, with 21 bases between them. Per the germline V gene, CDR1 is DFQATT and CDR2 is SNEGSKA (reference sequence). The CDR3 runs 14 residues. CDR3 sequence reads: CSAARARGRREQYF. DNA of the CDR3: TGCAGTGCTGCCCGGGCTAGGGGAAGAAGGGAGCAGTACTTC.

This clonotype was seen ten or more times. The chain uses TRBV7-9 and TRBJ1-2; 8 bases match TRBD1. Looked up from germline, CDR1 is SEHNR and CDR2 is FQNEAQ (reference sequence). The V and J ends lost 6 bases and 8 bases, in that order; junction bases with no gene match: 8. This CDR3 is 13 amino acids long. The CDR3 DNA reads TGTGCCAGCAGTTCGACAGGGGACGGAGGCTACACCTTC. Protein: CASSSTGDGGYTF. The whole variable domain, filled in from reference TRBV7-9 and TRBJ1-2, reads DTGVSQNPRHKITKRGQNVTFRCDPISEHNRLYWYRQTLGQGPEFLTYFQNEAQLEKSRLLSDRFSAERPKGSFSTLEIQRTEQGDSAMYLCASSSTGDGGYTFGSGTRLTVV.

This chain uses TRBV4-2 with TRBJ1-1; D not certain. The CDR3 extends over 15 amino acids. Between the trimmed V and J ends, which lost 1 base and 3 bases, there was a span of 12 bases. Germline V gene lookup returns CDR1 LGHNA and CDR2 YNFKEQ. DNA for the CDR3: TGTGCCAGCAGCCAAGCTTCGGGTGGGTACACTGAAGCTTTCTTT. It specifies CASSQASGGYTEAFF.

This clonotype occurred many times. The J gene is TRBJ2-3, the V gene TRBV5-6, with a weak D call TRBD2 (6 bases). With 3 bases removed from V and 1 base from J, the gap between germline ends came to 15 bases. The CDR3 has 16 residues. Per the germline V gene, CDR1 is SGHDT and CDR2 is YYEEEE. CDR3 in amino acids: CASSWVMGGGTDTQYF. The CDR3 region has the DNA TGTGCCAGCAGCTGGGTCATGGGCGGGGGCACAGATACGCAGTATTTT.

The table lists this clonotype with many counts. The V call is TRBV7-2, the J call TRBJ1-5, with D possibly being TRBD1 (5 bases). V lost 4 bases, J lost 7 bases, and 11 bases lay in between. The CDR3 length is 13 residues. The germline CDR1 and CDR2 sequences are SGHTA and FQGNSA. This CDR3 reads CASSYGGEQPQHF. The CDR3 DNA reads as TGTGCCAGCAGCTACGGGGGGGAGCAGCCCCAGCATTTT.

The gene calls are TRBV12-3 or TRBV12-4 and TRBJ2-5; 10 bases are shared with TRBD2. The CDR3 contains 15 residues. V lost 6 bases and J lost 5; bases outside the gene matches: 9. CDR3 region: CASRIAGGGGETQYF. The CDR3 nucleotides are TGTGCCAGCAGAATAGCGGGGGGAGGAGGGGAGACCCAGTACTTC.

This clonotype was observed a few times. CDR3 sequence: CASSFRLASPSGYF. DNA for the CDR3: TGCGCCAGCAGCTTTAGACTAGCCTCCCCTTCGGGGTATTTT. The rearrangement uses TRBV5-1 and TRBJ2-3; 7 nucleotides match TRBD2. The CDR3 totals 14 residues. Trimming took 2 bases from V and 14 from J; bases not matched to a gene: 14. Germline CDR1 is SGHRS and CDR2 is YFSETQ.

This chain's CDR3 is CANPDRVDTGELFF. The CDR3 bases are TGTGCCAACCCGGACAGGGTAGACACCGGGGAGCTGTTTTTT. The V and J genes are TRBV12-3 or TRBV12-4 and TRBJ2-2, with 8 bases lining up with TRBD1. The CDR3 has 14 residues. J gave up 3 bases and V 10 bases, and 7 bases lay outside the gene matches.

This clonotype was seen a handful of times. This rearrangement joins TRBV25-1 to TRBJ2-3; weak D call: TRBD2 (5 bases). Looked up from germline, CDR1 is MGHDK and CDR2 is SYGVNS. The CDR3 runs to 14 residues. Trimming stripped 4 bases from V and 10 bases from J, with 18 bases between. The CDR3 sequence is CASSAHWQPRAQYF. The CDR3 nucleotides are TGTGCCAGCAGTGCCCATTGGCAACCGAGGGCGCAGTATTTT.

The chain uses TRBV6-1 and TRBJ2-3; D is ambiguous. Germline-derived CDR1 and CDR2 are MNHNS and SASEGT. V lost 1 base and J 6 bases, leaving 11 bases between the germline ends. The CDR3 sequence is 14 residues long. The CDR3 region has the DNA TGTGCCAGCAGTGAAGAGCAGTCTGTCGATACGCAGTATTTT. Translating it yields CASSEEQSVDTQYF.

The rearrangement joins TRBV6-2 or TRBV6-3 to TRBJ2-1, with no clear D. This CDR3 contains 12 residues. V dropped 6 bases and J dropped 4 bases, with 7 bases sitting between them. The V gene's germline CDR1 is MNHEY and CDR2 SVGEGT. This CDR3 is CASRDAYNEQFF. DNA of the CDR3: TGTGCCAGCAGGGACGCGTACAATGAGCAGTTCTTC.

The sample holds a few counts of this clonotype. The DNA for the CDR3 is TGCGCCAGCAGCTTGGATTACACAGATACGCAGTATTTT. Amino acid sequence: CASSLDYTDTQYF. The chain uses TRBV5-1 and TRBJ2-3; D call uncertain. The CDR3 contains 13 residues. The germline gives CDR1 SGHRS, CDR2 YFSETQ. V was trimmed by 0 bases and J by 2 bases, leaving 4 bases between them.

This chain connects TRBV6-1 to TRBJ2-2, with TRBD2 identical over 8 bases. The germline V gene has CDR1 MNHNS and CDR2 SASEGT. V lost 2 bases, J lost 2 bases, and 10 bases stayed unmatched. CDR3 length: 18 residues. CDR3: CASSERALRGANTGELFF. The CDR3 region has the DNA TGTGCCAGCAGTGAAAGGGCCTTGCGGGGGGCTAACACCGGGGAGCTGTTTTTT.

The sample holds a few counts of this clonotype. The chain combines TRBV4-1 with TRBJ2-2, with D perhaps TRBD1 (6 bases). CDR1 is MGHRA, CDR2 YSYEKL, per germline. The CDR3 extends over 14 amino acids. V shed 7 bases and J shed 3 bases, with 12 bases lying between them. CDR3 in amino acids: CASNWGPYTGELFF. CDR3 nucleotide sequence: TGCGCCAGCAATTGGGGGCCCTACACCGGGGAGCTGTTTTTT.

This clonotype appeared a few times. The chain uses TRBV7-9 and TRBJ2-7; D is undetermined. From germline, CDR1 is SEHNR and CDR2 FQNEAQ (reference sequence). This CDR3 region has 15 residues. V was shortened by 5 bases and J by 0 bases, with 14 bases between the two germline ends. The DNA of the CDR3 is TGTGCCAGCAGCCAACGGTCGGCAGCCTCCTACGAGCAGTACTTC. This gives the protein CASSQRSAASYEQYF.

This clonotype appeared once. V usage is TRBV5-4 and J usage is TRBJ1-3; D uncertain. Germline V gene data show CDR1 as SGHNT and CDR2 as YYREEE (reference sequence). This CDR3 contains 14 residues. V was clipped by 3 bases and J by 7 bases, with 14 bases between them. The CDR3 DNA follows: TGTGCCAGCAGCTACGGGTCGGCTCTCAACACCATATATTTT. The encoded protein is CASSYGSALNTIYF.

This clonotype was seen ten or more times. This sequence joins TRBV12-3 or TRBV12-4 and TRBJ2-5; D not certain. With 2 bases removed from V and 5 bases from J, the gap between germline ends came to 9 bases. The CDR3 consists of 13 residues. Here the CDR3 reads CASSLRESETQYF. The CDR3 coding sequence is TGTGCCAGCAGTTTAAGAGAGTCGGAGACCCAGTACTTC.

The gene calls are TRBV7-2 and TRBJ1-5; D might be TRBD1 (5 bases). From germline, CDR1 is SGHTA and CDR2 FQGNSA. Trimming shortened V by 5 bases and J by 7 bases, and 12 bases separated the two germline ends. CDR3 length equals 13 residues. The CDR3 sequence is CASSEAEGQPQHF. For the CDR3, the DNA is TGTGCCAGCAGCGAGGCCGAGGGGCAGCCCCAGCATTTT.

The chain uses TRBV5-1 and TRBJ2-5, with 8 nucleotides matching TRBD1. The J segment lost 5 bases and the V segment lost 2 bases, leaving 8 bases of the junction unmatched. The CDR3 has 15 residues. Germline V lookup: CDR1 SGHRS, CDR2 YFSETQ. The CDR3 sequence is CASSFGTGFRETQYF. CDR3 sequence (DNA): TGCGCCAGCAGCTTTGGGACAGGCTTCCGGGAGACCCAGTACTTC. Full variable domain (remainder filled in from reference TRBV5-1 and TRBJ2-5): KAGVTQTPRYLIKTRGQQVTLSCSPISGHRSVSWYQQTPGQGLQFLFEYFSETQRNKGNFPGRFSGRQFSNSRSEMNVSTLELGDSALYLCASSFGTGFRETQYFGPGTRLLVL.

V is TRBV7-3 and J is TRBJ1-5, with D uncertain. In germline, CDR1 is SGHTA, CDR2 FQGTGA. Trimming took off 2 bases at V and 6 bases at J, with 14 bases between the two ends. The CDR3 loop spans 15 amino acids. The CDR3, as DNA: TGTGCCAGCAGCTTAGAGCAGCCCCTCGGTCAGCCCCAGCATTTT. Amino acid sequence: CASSLEQPLGQPQHF.

There are a few counts of this clonotype. The J gene is TRBJ1-1, the V gene TRBV12-3 or TRBV12-4; D gene ambiguous. The CDR3 is 13 residues long. Trimming stripped 9 bases from V and 1 base from J, with 12 bases between. The CDR3 region is CASSGWANTEAFF. The CDR3 nucleotides read TGTGCCAGTTCGGGGTGGGCGAACACTGAAGCTTTCTTT.

The chain recombines TRBV7-7 with TRBJ2-5; unclear D gene. Germline CDR1 and CDR2: SSHAT and FNYEAQ (reference sequence). Deletions cut 5 bases from V and 7 bases from J, with 20 bases between. The CDR3 sequence is 15 residues long. CDR3: CASSPTSPRSGTQYF. The CDR3 DNA sequence: TGTGCCAGCAGCCCGACAAGTCCGAGATCGGGGACCCAGTACTTC.

In this sample, this clonotype turned up a few times. The chain recombines TRBV12-3 or TRBV12-4 with TRBJ2-5, with 7 nucleotides matching TRBD2. This CDR3 has 13 amino acids. V lost 5 bases, J lost 1 base, and 1 base stayed unmatched. This CDR3 reads CASSGGGQETQYF. CDR3 nucleotides: TGTGCCAGCAGTGGCGGGGGCCAAGAGACCCAGTACTTC.

This clonotype was observed a handful of times. This chain links TRBV15 with TRBJ1-5, with D uncertain. The CDR3 runs 15 residues. V dropped 1 base and J dropped 0 bases, with 7 bases sitting between them. The germline V gene has CDR1 LNHNV and CDR2 YYDKDF (reference sequence). This chain's CDR3 is CATSRGRNSNQPQHF. In DNA form, the CDR3 reads TGTGCCACCAGCAGAGGAAGAAATAGCAATCAGCCCCAGCATTTT. The full variable domain, its missing parts supplied by reference TRBV15 and TRBJ1-5, is DAMVIQNPRYQVTQFGKPVTLSCSQTLNHNVMYWYQQKSSQAPKLLFHYYDKDFNNEADTPDNFQSRRPNTSFCFLDIRSPGLGDTAMYLCATSRGRNSNQPQHFGDGTRLSIL.